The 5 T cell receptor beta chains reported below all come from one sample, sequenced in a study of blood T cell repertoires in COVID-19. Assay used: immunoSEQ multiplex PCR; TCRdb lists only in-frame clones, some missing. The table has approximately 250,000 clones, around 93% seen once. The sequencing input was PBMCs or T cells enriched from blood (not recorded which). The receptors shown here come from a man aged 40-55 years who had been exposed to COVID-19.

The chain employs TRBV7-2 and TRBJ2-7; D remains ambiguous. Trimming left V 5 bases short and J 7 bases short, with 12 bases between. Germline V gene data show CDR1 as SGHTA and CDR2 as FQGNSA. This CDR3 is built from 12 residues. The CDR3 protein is CASSPSAFEQYF. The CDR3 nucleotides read TGTGCCAGCAGCCCTTCTGCGTTTGAGCAGTACTTC.

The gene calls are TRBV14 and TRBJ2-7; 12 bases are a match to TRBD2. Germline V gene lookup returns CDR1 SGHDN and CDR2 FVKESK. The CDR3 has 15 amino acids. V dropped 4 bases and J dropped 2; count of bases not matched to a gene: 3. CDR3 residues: CASSRRLAGAYEQYF. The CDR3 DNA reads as TGTGCCAGCAGCCGCCGACTAGCGGGAGCCTACGAGCAGTACTTC.

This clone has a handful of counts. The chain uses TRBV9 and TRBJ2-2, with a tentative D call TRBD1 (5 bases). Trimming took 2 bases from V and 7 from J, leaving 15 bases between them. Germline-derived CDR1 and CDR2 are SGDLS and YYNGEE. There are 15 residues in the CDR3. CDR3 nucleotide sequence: TGTGCCAGCAGCGTTTCTCAGGGTTTGTACGGGGAGCTGTTTTTT. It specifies CASSVSQGLYGELFF. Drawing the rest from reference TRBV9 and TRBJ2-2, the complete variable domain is DSGVTQTPKHLITATGQRVTLRCSPRSGDLSVYWYQQSLDQGLQFLIQYYNGEERAKGNILERFSAQQFPDLHSELNLSSLELGDSALYFCASSVSQGLYGELFFGEGSRLTVL.

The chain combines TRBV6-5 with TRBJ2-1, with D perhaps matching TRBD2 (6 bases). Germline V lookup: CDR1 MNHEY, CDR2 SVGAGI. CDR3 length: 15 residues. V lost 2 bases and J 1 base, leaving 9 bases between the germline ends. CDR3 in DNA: TGTGCCAGCAGTTACGGGGGAGGTTCCTACAATGAGCAGTTCTTC. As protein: CASSYGGGSYNEQFF.

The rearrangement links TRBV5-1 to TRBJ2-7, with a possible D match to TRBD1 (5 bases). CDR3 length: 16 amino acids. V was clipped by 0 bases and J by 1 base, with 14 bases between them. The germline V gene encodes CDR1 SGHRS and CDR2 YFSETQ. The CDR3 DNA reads TGCGCCAGCAGCTTGGGTCCGGTAGGGGCATCCTACGAGCAGTACTTC. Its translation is CASSLGPVGASYEQYF.